The rows below give T cell receptor beta chains drawn from one sample of a study of Ad26.COV2.S vaccination and SARS-CoV-2 variants. Using immunoSEQ multiplex PCR, the repertoire was profiled, and TCRdb retains in-frame clones only, with some absent. This sample has 450,000 to 550,000 clones, with roughly 89% found just once. This material consisted of peripheral blood, taken in a trial of Ad26.COV2.S vaccine versus placebo. Receptors originate from a person aged 18-60 years who received the Ad26.COV2.S COVID-19 vaccine or a placebo. Both conserved end residues are part of each CDR3. D genes are given only for firm matches. Size tells how often a clone was seen (once, few, many) or the class of an expanded clone, and some rows leave it out.

clone size	D gene	V gene	J gene	CDR3 DNA	CDR3 protein
.	.	TRBV6-5	TRBJ1-3	TGTGCCAGCAGTATTTCAGAGGCAGGAAACACCATATATTTT	CASSISEAGNTIYF
.	.	TRBV19	TRBJ1-3	TGTGCCAGTAGTGTGGTGAGCTCTGGAAACACCATATATTTT	CASSVVSSGNTIYF
.	.	TRBV5-1	TRBJ2-4	TGCGCCAGCAGCGGGAGTCCGGGAAACATTCAGTACTTC	CASSGSPGNIQYF
.	TRBD1	TRBV5-6	TRBJ1-6	TGTGCCAGCAGCTCCGGGACAGGGGTCCCCCTGGGGAATTCACCCCTCCACTTT	CASSSGTGVPLGNSPLHF
.	TRBD1	TRBV25-1	TRBJ2-4	TGTGCCAGCAGCAAATTTGGACAGGGTAAAAACATTCAGTACTTC	CASSKFGQGKNIQYF
.	.	TRBV21-1	TRBJ1-2	TGTGCCAGCAGCAAACGGACAGTTAACGGCTACACCTTC	CASSKRTVNGYTF
.	.	TRBV6-1	TRBJ1-5	TGTGCCAGCAGTGAGGGGGGGTCGGATCAGCCCCAGCATTTT	CASSEGGSDQPQHF
.	TRBD1	TRBV5-5	TRBJ1-2	TGTGCCAGCAGCCGGGACAGTAGTTATGGCTACACCTTC	CASSRDSSYGYTF
.	TRBD1	TRBV19	TRBJ2-3	TGTGCCAGTAGCAACACAGGGGGTGGGGACACAGATACGCAGTATTTT	CASSNTGGGDTDTQYF
.	.	TRBV12-3/TRBV12-4	TRBJ2-7	TGTGCCAGCAGTCTACAGGGATCCTACGAGCAGTACTTC	CASSLQGSYEQYF
.	.	TRBV7-9	TRBJ1-1	TGTGCCAGCAGCGAACGAGGGGGAACAGGTGAAGCTTTCTTT	CASSERGGTGEAFF
.	TRBD2	TRBV3-1/TRBV3-2	TRBJ2-1	TGTGCCAGCAGCCCTAGCGGGGGGGCTTACAATGAGCAGTTCTTC	CASSPSGGAYNEQFF
.	.	TRBV14	TRBJ1-3	TGTGCCAGCAGCCAAGTGCACTCCACCATATATTTT	CASSQVHSTIYF
.	.	TRBV7-3	TRBJ2-4	TGTGCCAGCAGCTTAGAGATAGGGGGGGTTCTTGAAAACATTCAGTACTTC	CASSLEIGGVLENIQYF
.	.	TRBV3-1/TRBV3-2	TRBJ1-3	TGTGCCAGCAGCCCCAGGGGACCGATGAGCTCTGGAAACACCATATATTTT	CASSPRGPMSSGNTIYF
.	.	TRBV5-8	TRBJ2-7	TGTGCCAGCAGCTTCACCGGGCCCTCCTACGAGCAGTACTTC	CASSFTGPSYEQYF
.	.	TRBV7-9	TRBJ2-7	TGTGCCCTTAGGGGGGTCTCCTACGAGCAGTACTTC	CALRGVSYEQYF
.	.	TRBV7-9	TRBJ2-3	TGTGCCAGCAGCTTAAGCGCGGGTGATACGCAGTATTTT	CASSLSAGDTQYF
.	.	TRBV7-8	TRBJ1-5	TGTGCCAGCAGCTTAGGCCTAATCGGGATCGTGGGGGATCAGCCCCAGCATTTT	CASSLGLIGIVGDQPQHF
.	.	TRBV5-4	TRBJ2-2	TGTGCCAGCAGCCAACAGGTCGCCGGGGAGCTGTTTTTT	CASSQQVAGELFF
.	TRBD1	TRBV19	TRBJ1-1	TGTGCCAGTAGTATAGATCAGGACAGGGGAATCCGCACTGAAGCTTTCTTT	CASSIDQDRGIRTEAFF
.	TRBD2	TRBV4-1	TRBJ2-2	TGCGCCAGCAGCCAGGGGACTAGCGGGAGGGCCTTGGGCACCGGGGAGCTGTTTTTT	CASSQGTSGRALGTGELFF
.	.	TRBV28	TRBJ1-1	TGTGCCAGCACCAGGGTGGACACTGAAGCTTTCTTT	CASTRVDTEAFF
few	.	TRBV27	TRBJ1-1	TGTGCCAGCAGTTTATTCAGCGGGGTACAGGTCACTGAAGCTTTCTTT	CASSLFSGVQVTEAFF
once	.	TRBV7-3	TRBJ2-3	TGTGCCAGCAGCCTAACGGGGCCCAGCACAGATACGCAGTATTTT	CASSLTGPSTDTQYF
.	.	TRBV9	TRBJ2-2	TGTGCCAGCAGCGTATCCTCGCGGAACACCGGGGAGCTGTTTTTT	CASSVSSRNTGELFF
.	TRBD1	TRBV7-2	TRBJ1-1	TGTGCCAGCAGCTTGGCGAGACAGGGGATGGGCACTGAAGCTTTCTTT	CASSLARQGMGTEAFF
.	.	TRBV6-5	TRBJ1-1	TGTGCCAGCAGTTTAGGCCCCCGGGCGAACGCTTTCTTT	CASSLGPRANAFF
.	.	TRBV5-1	TRBJ1-2	TGCGCCAGCAGCTTTTTGGGGGAGGATACCTATGGCTACACCTTC	CASSFLGEDTYGYTF
.	.	TRBV7-3	TRBJ1-5	TGTGCCAGCAGCTTAGGGGGAGATCAGCCCCAGCATTTT	CASSLGGDQPQHF
.	TRBD1	TRBV5-1	TRBJ1-1	TGCGCCAGCAGCACAGGACAGGGGGGGACTGAAGCTTTCTTT	CASSTGQGGTEAFF
once	.	TRBV29-1	TRBJ1-1	TGCAGCGTTGCGGCTCTGAACACTGAAGCTTTCTTT	CSVAALNTEAFF
few	.	TRBV7-2	TRBJ1-5	TGTGCCAGCAGCTCATACAGCTCTAATCAGCCCCAGCATTTT	CASSSYSSNQPQHF
.	.	TRBV18	TRBJ1-4	TGTGCCAGCCATACAAGGAGTCAGGGGAGTGAAAAACTGTTTTTT	CASHTRSQGSEKLFF
.	.	TRBV7-2	TRBJ1-6	TGTGCCAGCAGCTTAGATAACTCCTATAATTCACCCCTCCACTTT	CASSLDNSYNSPLHF
.	.	TRBV9	TRBJ1-2	TGTGCCAGCAGCCCCCGTGGGGGGGATGGCTACACCTTC	CASSPRGGDGYTF
.	.	TRBV7-9	TRBJ1-2	TGTGCCAGCAGCTTAGGGCAGGCTTACTATGGCTACACCTTC	CASSLGQAYYGYTF
.	.	TRBV7-9	TRBJ1-2	TGTGCCAGCAGTTTGCGGGACGGGGATTATGGCTACACCTTC	CASSLRDGDYGYTF
.	.	TRBV9	TRBJ1-1	TGTGCCAGCAGCGGACCCGACGCCAGGGGAAACACTGAAGCTTTCTTT	CASSGPDARGNTEAFF
.	.	TRBV21-1	TRBJ2-5	TGTGCCAGCAGCAAACCGGTGGGGCGAGGAGAGACCCAGTACTTC	CASSKPVGRGETQYF
once	.	TRBV9	TRBJ1-4	TGTGCCAGCAATCAGGGCATGGGGGAAAAACTGTTTTTT	CASNQGMGEKLFF
.	.	TRBV7-3	TRBJ1-1	TGTGCCAGCAGCCCTACGCAAAGTACAGTTAAAGCTTTCTTT	CASSPTQSTVKAFF
.	.	TRBV27	TRBJ1-1	TGTGCCAGCAGTCCCTCCCGGGACGGGTACACTGAAGCTTTCTTT	CASSPSRDGYTEAFF
.	.	TRBV20-1	TRBJ1-1	TGCAGTGCTAGTCGCGACAGCGAAAAGGTTCAAGCTTTCTTT	CSASRDSEKVQAFF
.	.	TRBV19	TRBJ2-3	TGTGCCAGTAGGATGGGGAACCTACAGACGTACACAGATACGCAGTATTTT	CASRMGNLQTYTDTQYF
.	.	TRBV7-2	TRBJ1-2	TGTGCCAGCAGCCCAGCACCCGGTGATGGCTACACCTTC	CASSPAPGDGYTF
.	.	TRBV9	TRBJ2-6	TGTGCCAGCAGCCCGATCAGCTCTGGGGCCAACGTCCTGACTTTC	CASSPISSGANVLTF
.	.	TRBV5-4	TRBJ1-2	TGTGCCAGCAGCTTGGAAGTCTGGGGAGGGGACTATGGCTACACCTTC	CASSLEVWGGDYGYTF
.	.	TRBV21-1	TRBJ1-5	TGTGCCAGCAGCATCCCACCTTATAGCAATCAGCCCCAGCATTTT	CASSIPPYSNQPQHF